Listed below are T cell receptor beta chains from one sample, sequenced in a study of Graves' ophthalmopathy and Graves' hyperthyroidism. TCRdb called the multiplex PCR reads again in MiXCR, with one record for every CDR3 protein. The sample contains 200,000 to 300,000 distinct CDR3 sequences, around 50% of which appear only once. The material sequenced was peripheral blood. These receptors were collected from an adult man with Graves' ophthalmopathy. Both conserved end residues are part of each CDR3. The order of the fields is D gene, J gene, clone size, V gene, CDR3 protein, CDR3 DNA. The D gene is left open where the match is weak. The listing skips clone size in some rows; elsewhere it reads once, few, many or a size class.

. TRBJ2-7 . TRBV27 CASRHGGYSYEQYF TGTGCCAGCCGTCATGGGGGATACAGCTACGAGCAGTACTTC
. TRBJ2-5 few TRBV5-1 CASSLGGREETQYF TGCGCCAGCAGCTTGGGGGGCAGGGAAGAGACCCAGTACTTC
TRBD1 TRBJ2-5 few TRBV10-3 CAISGGRDRVETQYF TGTGCCATCAGTGGGGGTCGGGACAGGGTTGAGACCCAGTACTTC
. TRBJ2-2 . TRBV28 CASSLLDTYTGELFF TGTGCCAGCAGTTTGCTCGACACTTACACCGGGGAGCTGTTTTTT
. TRBJ2-7 few TRBV12-3/TRBV12-4 CASNGMSYEQYF TGTGCCAGCAACGGGATGTCCTACGAGCAGTACTTC
TRBD1 TRBJ2-7 . TRBV4-1 CASSPRSTGGGYEQYF TGCGCCAGCAGCCCTAGATCGACAGGGGGCGGGTACGAGCAGTACTTC
TRBD1 TRBJ1-2 . TRBV6-5 CASARAGGSNGYTF TGTGCCAGCGCGCGGGCAGGGGGATCAAATGGCTACACCTTC
. TRBJ2-3 . TRBV24-1 CATSGGLDTQYF TGTGCCACCAGTGGGGGGCTGGATACGCAGTATTTT
. TRBJ2-5 few TRBV5-6 CASSFFGETQYF TGTGCCAGCAGCTTTTTCGGGGAGACCCAGTACTTC
. TRBJ2-7 . TRBV20-1 CSASSPPNSNLYEQYF TGCAGTGCCAGCAGCCCCCCTAACAGCAACCTCTACGAGCAGTACTTC
. TRBJ1-2 once TRBV2 CANSGSGNNYGYTF TGTGCCAACAGTGGTTCGGGTAATAACTATGGCTACACCTTC
TRBD2 TRBJ2-5 few TRBV20-1 CSATGLAGGETQYF TGCAGTGCTACAGGACTAGCGGGTGGCGAGACCCAGTACTTC
. TRBJ1-2 . TRBV20-1 CSASEGGGRNGYTF TGCAGTGCTAGTGAGGGCGGGGGTAGGAATGGCTACACCTTC
. TRBJ1-1 . TRBV10-2 CASMVTTRRYTEAFF TGCGCCAGCATGGTCACAACTAGAAGGTACACTGAAGCTTTCTTT
. TRBJ1-1 . TRBV19 CASSIVRQANTEALF TGTGCCAGTAGTATAGTACGGCAGGCCAACACTGAAGCTCTCTTT
TRBD2 TRBJ2-5 few TRBV5-1 CASSSGTSGSLGGETQYF TGCGCCAGCAGCTCCGGGACTAGCGGGTCCCTGGGCGGAGAGACCCAGTACTTC
TRBD1 TRBJ2-3 . TRBV29-1 CSAVAGRDRGTDTQYF TGCAGCGCTGTCGCCGGGAGGGACAGGGGGACAGATACGCAGTATTTT
. TRBJ2-5 few TRBV7-9 CASSSMDLVMSETQYF TGTGCCAGCAGCTCCATGGACTTAGTTATGTCAGAGACCCAGTACTTC
. TRBJ1-2 many TRBV10-3 CAITLGGDYGYTF TGTGCCATCACCCTCGGTGGCGACTATGGCTACACCTTC
. TRBJ2-7 . TRBV5-6 CASSPIIYGGRQPHYEQYF TGTGCCAGCAGCCCGATTATTTATGGTGGGAGACAACCCCACTACGAGCAGTACTTC
. TRBJ2-5 . TRBV6-6 CASSYSRGFSSQATQYF TGTGCCAGCAGTTACTCTAGGGGGTTCTCAAGCCAAGCGACCCAGTACTTC
. TRBJ2-5 . TRBV7-2 CASSLLRWQGGLNF TGTGCCAGCAGCTTATTGAGGTGGCAGGGGGGGCTAAACTTC
TRBD1 TRBJ1-2 few TRBV7-8 CASRLSEGQPGYTF TGTGCCAGCAGACTATCGGAGGGACAGCCTGGCTACACCTTC
. TRBJ2-7 . TRBV7-8 CASSLEGNSYEQYF TGTGCCAGCAGCTTAGAGGGCAACTCCTACGAGCAGTACTTC
TRBD1 TRBJ1-5 . TRBV20-1 CSASPFGQGEDSNQPQHF TGCAGTGCTAGCCCCTTCGGACAGGGTGAGGATAGCAATCAGCCCCAGCATTTT
TRBD2 TRBJ2-7 . TRBV11-2 CASSSLRRDSGRYEQYF TGTGCCAGCAGCTCCCTAAGGCGGGATAGCGGGAGATATGAGCAGTACTTC
TRBD2 TRBJ2-7 . TRBV20-1 CSAQRTSGAYEQYF TGCAGTGCCCAACGGACTAGCGGGGCCTACGAGCAGTACTTC
. TRBJ1-1 . TRBV12-3/TRBV12-4 CASSFPGSKAEAFF TGTGCCAGCAGCTTCCCGGGGTCCAAGGCTGAAGCTTTCTTT
TRBD1 TRBJ2-6 once TRBV24-1 CATSEGPQGVPGANVLTF TGTGCCACCAGTGAGGGCCCCCAGGGGGTCCCTGGGGCCAACGTCCTGACTTTC
. TRBJ1-1 once TRBV9 CASSSGDPQAFF TGTGCCAGCAGCTCAGGTGATCCTCAAGCTTTCTTT